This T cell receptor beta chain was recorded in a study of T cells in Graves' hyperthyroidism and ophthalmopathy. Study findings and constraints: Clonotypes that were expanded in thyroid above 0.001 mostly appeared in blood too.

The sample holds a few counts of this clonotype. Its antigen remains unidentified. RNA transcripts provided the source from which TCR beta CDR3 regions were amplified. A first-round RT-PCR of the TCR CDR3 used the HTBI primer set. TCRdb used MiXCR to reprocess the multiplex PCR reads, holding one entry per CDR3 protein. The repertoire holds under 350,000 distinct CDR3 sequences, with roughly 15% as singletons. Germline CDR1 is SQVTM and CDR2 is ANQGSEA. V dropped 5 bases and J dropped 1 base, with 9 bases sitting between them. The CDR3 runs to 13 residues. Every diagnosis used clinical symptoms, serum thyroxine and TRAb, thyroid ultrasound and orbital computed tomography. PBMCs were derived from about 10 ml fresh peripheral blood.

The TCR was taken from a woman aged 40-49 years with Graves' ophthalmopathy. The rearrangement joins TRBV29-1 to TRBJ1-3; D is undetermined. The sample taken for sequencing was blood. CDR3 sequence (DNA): TGCAGCGTTTCGCACGGATCTGGAAACACCATATATTTT. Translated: CSVSHGSGNTIYF.